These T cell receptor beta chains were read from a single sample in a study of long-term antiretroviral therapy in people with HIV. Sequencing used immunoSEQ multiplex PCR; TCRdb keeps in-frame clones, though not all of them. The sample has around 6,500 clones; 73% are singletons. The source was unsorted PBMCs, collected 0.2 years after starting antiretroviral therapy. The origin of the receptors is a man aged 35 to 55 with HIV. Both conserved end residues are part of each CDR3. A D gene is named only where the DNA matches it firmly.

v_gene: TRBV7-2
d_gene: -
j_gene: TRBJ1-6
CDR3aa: CASSSYNSPLHF

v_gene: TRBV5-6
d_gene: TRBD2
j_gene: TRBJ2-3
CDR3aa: CASSPGLAGGAGRLDTQYF

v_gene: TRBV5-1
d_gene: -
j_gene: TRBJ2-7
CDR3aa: CASSPGHGGYEQYF

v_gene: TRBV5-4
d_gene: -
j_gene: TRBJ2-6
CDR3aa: CASSLPGPSGANVLTF

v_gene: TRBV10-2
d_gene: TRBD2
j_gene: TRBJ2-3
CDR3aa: CASSLGGTTDTQYF

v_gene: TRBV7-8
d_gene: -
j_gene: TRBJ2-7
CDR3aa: CASSLQFHEQYF

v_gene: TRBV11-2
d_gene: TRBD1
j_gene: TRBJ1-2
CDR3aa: CASSLGQGGNYGYTF

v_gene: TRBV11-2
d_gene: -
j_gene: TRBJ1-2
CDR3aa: CASSLGGGYGYTF

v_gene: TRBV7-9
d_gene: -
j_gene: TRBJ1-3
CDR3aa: CASSLGGNTIYF

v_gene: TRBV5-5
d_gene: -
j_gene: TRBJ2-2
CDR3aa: CASSLGTNTGELFF

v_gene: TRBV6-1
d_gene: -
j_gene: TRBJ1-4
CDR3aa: CASTAGGTNEKLFF

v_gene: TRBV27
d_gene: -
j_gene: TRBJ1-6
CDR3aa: CASSRFNKVGASRSPLHF

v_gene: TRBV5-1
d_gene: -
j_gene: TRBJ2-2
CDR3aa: CASSLNGQSINTGELFF

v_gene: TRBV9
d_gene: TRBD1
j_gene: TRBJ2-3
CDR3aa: CASSPRDSSTDTQYF

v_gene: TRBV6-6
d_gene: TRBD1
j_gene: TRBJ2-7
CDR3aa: CASSLVAGGHEQYF

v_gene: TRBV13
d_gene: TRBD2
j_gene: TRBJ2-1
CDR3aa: CASSPGLAGTNEQFF

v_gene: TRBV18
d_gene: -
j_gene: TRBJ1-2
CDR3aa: CASSPPGDLGGYTF

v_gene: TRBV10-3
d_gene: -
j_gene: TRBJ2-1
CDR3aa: CAISESSGTLGYNEQFF

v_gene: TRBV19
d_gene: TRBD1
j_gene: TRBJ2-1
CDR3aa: CASTPSRDRGKYEQFF

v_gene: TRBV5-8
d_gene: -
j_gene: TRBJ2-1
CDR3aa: CASSLRGNNEQFF

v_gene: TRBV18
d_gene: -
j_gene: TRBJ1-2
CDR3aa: CASSPDRTYGYTF

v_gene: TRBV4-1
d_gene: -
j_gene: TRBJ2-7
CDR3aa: CASSHPGLLVYEQYF

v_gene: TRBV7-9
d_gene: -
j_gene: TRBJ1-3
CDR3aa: CASSLEAGLSGNTIYF

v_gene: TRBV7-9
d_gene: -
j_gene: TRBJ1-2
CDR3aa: CASSLVRDSINYGYTF

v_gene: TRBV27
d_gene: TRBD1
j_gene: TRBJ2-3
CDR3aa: CASSSRDRGTDTQYF